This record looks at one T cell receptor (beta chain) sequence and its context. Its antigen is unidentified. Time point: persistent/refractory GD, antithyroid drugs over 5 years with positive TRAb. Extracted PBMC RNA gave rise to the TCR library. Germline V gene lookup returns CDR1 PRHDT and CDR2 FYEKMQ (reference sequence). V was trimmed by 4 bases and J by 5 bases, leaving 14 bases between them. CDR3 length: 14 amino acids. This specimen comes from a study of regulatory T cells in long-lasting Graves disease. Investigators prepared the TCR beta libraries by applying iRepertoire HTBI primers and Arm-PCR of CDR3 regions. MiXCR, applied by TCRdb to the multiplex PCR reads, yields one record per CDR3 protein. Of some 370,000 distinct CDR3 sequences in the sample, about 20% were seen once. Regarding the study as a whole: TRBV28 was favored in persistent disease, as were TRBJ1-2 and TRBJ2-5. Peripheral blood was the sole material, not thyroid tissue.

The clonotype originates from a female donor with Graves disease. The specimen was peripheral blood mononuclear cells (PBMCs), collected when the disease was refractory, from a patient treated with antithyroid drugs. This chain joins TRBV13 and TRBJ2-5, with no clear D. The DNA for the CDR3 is TGTGCCAGCAGCTCGAGGTCACAACGGGAGACCCAGTACTTC. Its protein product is CASSSRSQRETQYF.